The entry that follows covers one T cell receptor (beta chain) sequence. Germline CDR1 is MGHDK and CDR2 is SYGVNS. The CDR3 loop spans 15 amino acids. V lost 6 bases to trimming and J lost 10 bases; unmatched junction nucleotides: 14. The record originates from a study of blood T cell repertoires in COVID-19. Study in general: Collection of acute and convalescent COVID-19 samples took place in the United States, Italy and Spain. PBMCs, B-cell-depleted T cells, or T cells provided the cDNA or gDNA that made up the material.

Generated by immunoSEQ multiplex PCR, the TCRdb table keeps only in-frame clones and is missing some. The sample has around 240,000 clones, roughly 81% seen once. Sequencing was done on a sample of peripheral blood. The chain joins TRBV25-1 to TRBJ1-4; 7 bases fit TRBD1. This receptor was taken from a man aged 35 to 55 with acute or convalescent COVID-19. The CDR3 loop is CASSATGVSLGKLFF. CDR3 coding DNA: TGTGCCAGCAGCGCTACAGGGGTTAGCTTGGGAAAACTGTTTTTT.